This T cell receptor (beta chain) was captured in a study of PD-1 blockade in classical Hodgkin lymphoma. Study as a whole: Patients in the cohort were put on intravenous nivolumab, 3 mg/kg every 2 weeks. Study-wide results and caveats: Newly diagnosed patients reportedly had lower baseline TCR diversity than healthy donors.

Worth noting for this clone: Its antigen is not identified.

Relapses following autologous stem cell transplantation were seen in all patients, with brentuximab vedotin exposure varying. Patients had relapsed/refractory classical Hodgkin lymphoma with complete response, partial response or progressive disease as best response. Germline CDR1 MGHRA, CDR2 YSYEKL. The V end lost 5 bases, the J end lost 4 bases, and 11 bases lay between the germline ends. The length of the CDR3 is 13 residues. Here immunoSEQ multiplex PCR was the method, and the copy in TCRdb shows in-frame clones only, minus some. The sample includes tens of thousands of clones, around 80% seen only once; the top ten take roughly 11%.

The gene calls are TRBV4-1 and TRBJ1-2; D is unclear. The sample in question was peripheral blood mononuclear cells (PBMCs), obtained before the second cycle of nivolumab. The clonotype originates from a human donor with classical Hodgkin lymphoma. Written as DNA, the CDR3 is TGCGCCAGCAGCGCCTCAAATTCCTATGGCTACACCTTC. It is translated as CASSASNSYGYTF.